One sample yielded the 30 T cell receptor beta chains listed below, sequenced in a study of long-term antiretroviral therapy in people with HIV. This was the immunoSEQ v3.0 assay at survey level. Sequenced by immunoSEQ multiplex PCR; TCRdb stores in-frame clones only, minus some. The sample carries 20,000 to 25,000 clones, almost 85% recorded once. Sequencing was performed on unsorted PBMCs, taken 0.3 years after starting antiretroviral therapy. All receptors come from a man aged 45-60 years with HIV.

The chain employs TRBV6-6 and TRBJ1-1; D might be TRBD1 (5 bases). Germline V gene sequence: CDR1 MNHNY, CDR2 SVGAGI (reference sequence). The CDR3 extends over 16 amino acids. V lost 2 bases, J lost 0 bases, and 13 bases lay in between. CDR3 loop: CASSYPDNNLNTEAFF. The CDR3, as DNA: TGTGCCAGCAGTTACCCGGACAATAATTTGAACACTGAAGCTTTCTTT.

This chain's CDR3 is CASSKQGADTQYF. CDR3 coding DNA: TGTGCCAGTAGTAAGCAGGGTGCAGATACGCAGTATTTT. V is TRBV19 and J is TRBJ2-3; a possible D gene is TRBD1 (5 bases). V was shortened by 4 bases and J by 4 bases, with 9 bases between the two germline ends. Germline CDR1 and CDR2: LNHDA and SQIVND (reference sequence). This CDR3 region has 13 residues.

This clone showed up just a few times. The rearrangement joins TRBV5-4 to TRBJ2-1, with D perhaps assigned TRBD1 or TRBD2 (5 bases each). Between the trimmed V and J ends, which lost 5 bases and 4 bases, there was a span of 16 bases. Germline CDR1 SGHNT, CDR2 YYREEE (reference sequence). The CDR3 is made up of 15 amino acids. The CDR3 coding sequence is TGTGCCAGCAGTCGCCTCGGGGCACGGTACAATGAGCAGTTCTTC. Translation: CASSRLGARYNEQFF.

This clone came up once. The chain couples TRBV28 to TRBJ2-2; weak D call: TRBD2 (5 bases). Trimming removed 3 bases from V and 4 bases from J, with 15 bases in between. Germline values: CDR1 MDHEN, CDR2 SYDVKM. The CDR3 is made up of 16 amino acids. The CDR3 bases are TGTGCCAGCAGTTTCCGACGAGGGTGGGGCACCGGGGAGCTGTTTTTT. Translating it yields CASSFRRGWGTGELFF.

This clone showed up just a few times. The gene calls are TRBV5-4 and TRBJ1-1, with TRBD1 matching 8 bases. The germline gives CDR1 SGHNT, CDR2 YYREEE (reference sequence). The CDR3 loop spans 16 amino acids. The ends lost 0 bases at V and 4 bases at J; junction bases unmatched: 8. The CDR3 protein is CASSLGSGQGFTEAFF. CDR3 in DNA: TGTGCCAGCAGCTTGGGGAGTGGACAGGGCTTCACTGAAGCTTTCTTT.

This chain joins TRBV27 and TRBJ2-3; D unclear. The CDR3 covers 16 residues. Germline lookup yields CDR1 MNHEY and CDR2 SMNVEV (reference sequence). V lost 7 bases to trimming and J lost 0 bases, with 17 bases between them. Here the CDR3 DNA reads TGTGCCAGCACCGACCCGGACGGAGACAGCACAGATACGCAGTATTTT. Translating gives CASTDPDGDSTDTQYF.

The V and J genes are TRBV10-2 and TRBJ2-1, with D perhaps TRBD2 (5 bases). V gave up 6 bases and J gave up 0 bases, with 9 bases separating them. This CDR3 has 14 residues. Germline CDR1 WSHSY, CDR2 SAAADI. CDR3 DNA sequence: TGCGCCAGCAGGACTATGAGCTCCTACAATGAGCAGTTCTTC. Protein sequence: CASRTMSSYNEQFF.

J is TRBJ1-2 and V is TRBV6-1; tentatively, D is TRBD1 (5 bases). From germline, CDR1 is MNHNS and CDR2 SASEGT. V was clipped by 11 bases and J by 4 bases, with 17 bases between them. The CDR3 is 13 amino acids. CDR3: CASMHSRGYGYTF. The CDR3 DNA sequence: TGTGCCTCCATGCACTCTAGGGGCTATGGCTACACCTTC.

The J gene is TRBJ2-3, the V gene TRBV28; TRBD2 might be the D (6 bases). Germline values: CDR1 MDHEN, CDR2 SYDVKM. V lost 6 bases, J lost 6 bases, and 13 bases lay in between. The CDR3 loop spans 13 amino acids. CDR3: CASRGTGRDTQYF. The CDR3 DNA is TGTGCCAGCAGGGGGACGGGGAGGGATACGCAGTATTTT. Using reference TRBV28 and TRBJ2-3 for the parts outside the CDR3, the full variable domain is DVKVTQSSRYLVKRTGEKVFLECVQDMDHENMFWYRQDPGLGLRLIYFSYDVKMKEKGDIPEGYSVSREKKERFSLILESASTNQTSMYLCASRGTGRDTQYFGPGTRLTVL.

This chain connects TRBV10-3 to TRBJ1-1; D is possibly TRBD1 (5 bases). V lost 6 bases to trimming and J lost 7 bases, with 12 bases between them. The CDR3 runs to 12 residues. The germline CDR1 and CDR2 sequences are ENHRY and SYGVKD. The CDR3 loop is CAIRAAQGEAFF. The CDR3 DNA follows: TGTGCCATCAGGGCAGCGCAGGGTGAAGCTTTCTTT.

The chain joins TRBV9 to TRBJ1-3; no firm D call. The CDR3 totals 14 residues. Germline V lookup: CDR1 SGDLS, CDR2 YYNGEE. The V end lost 0 bases, the J end lost 4 bases, and 8 bases lay between the germline ends. For the CDR3, the DNA is TGTGCCAGCAGCGTAGCCGGGATGGGAAACACCATATATTTT. Its protein product is CASSVAGMGNTIYF.

This clone was recorded a few times. Other nucleotide sequences from this sample produce the same CDR3. This chain links TRBV4-3 with TRBJ2-1; the D gene is possibly TRBD1 (5 bases). The V end was cut by 0 bases, the J end by 4 bases, with 10 bases between. The CDR3 length is 15 residues. Germline V gives CDR1 LGHNA, CDR2 YSLEER. Here the CDR3 reads CASSQDGNRYNEQFF. Written as DNA, the CDR3 is TGCGCCAGCAGCCAAGATGGAAACAGGTACAATGAGCAGTTCTTC.

The chain is built from TRBV18 and TRBJ2-3; possible D gene TRBD2, 5 bases. This CDR3 spans 13 amino acids. CDR1 is KGHSH and CDR2 is LQKENI in the germline V gene. V was clipped by 6 bases and J by 6 bases, with 13 bases between them. The DNA of the CDR3 is TGTGCCAGCTCCCCCGCGGGTGGGGATACGCAGTATTTT. Its protein is CASSPAGGDTQYF.

This clone was detected only once. J is TRBJ2-1 and V is TRBV5-1; D remains ambiguous. The CDR3 is 13 residues long. Germline V gene lookup returns CDR1 SGHRS and CDR2 YFSETQ. Between the trimmed V and J ends, which lost 1 base and 7 bases, there was a span of 9 bases. The CDR3 region has the DNA TGCGCCAGCAGCTTGATCGGGCAGAATGAGCAGTTCTTC. Its protein is CASSLIGQNEQFF. Drawing the rest from reference TRBV5-1 and TRBJ2-1, the complete variable domain is KAGVTQTPRYLIKTRGQQVTLSCSPISGHRSVSWYQQTPGQGLQFLFEYFSETQRNKGNFPGRFSGRQFSNSRSEMNVSTLELGDSALYLCASSLIGQNEQFFGPGTRLTVL.

The chain carries TRBV4-2 and TRBJ2-1; D not resolved. The CDR3 runs to 16 residues. V was pared by 0 bases and J by 2 bases, with 11 bases between. Germline assignment: CDR1 LGHNA and CDR2 YNFKEQ. CDR3 in DNA: TGTGCCAGCAGCCAAGACTACAATAATGCCTACAATGAGCAGTTCTTC. Translating it yields CASSQDYNNAYNEQFF.

V and J are TRBV18 and TRBJ2-7, with D possibly matching TRBD2 (6 bases). Germline V gene data show CDR1 as KGHSH and CDR2 as LQKENI. CDR3 length: 15 residues. With 5 bases removed from V and 2 bases from J, the gap between germline ends came to 16 bases. The CDR3 sequence is CASSVTGTQAYEQYF. The CDR3 DNA reads as TGTGCCAGCTCAGTTACCGGGACTCAGGCCTACGAGCAGTACTTC.

This rearrangement joins TRBV7-8 to TRBJ2-7; D is undetermined. Germline CDR1 and CDR2: SGHVS and FQNEAQ. V dropped 5 bases and J dropped 2 bases, with 13 bases sitting between them. CDR3 size: 14 residues. CDR3 DNA sequence: TGTGCCAGCAGCCTGTCAGTTAAAGCCTACGAGCAGTACTTC. Translated, it gives CASSLSVKAYEQYF.

The chain employs TRBV29-1 and TRBJ2-7; D is unresolved. Germline assignment: CDR1 SQVTM and CDR2 ANQGSEA. The CDR3 totals 12 residues. Trimming took off 4 bases at V and 2 bases at J, with 9 bases between the two ends. The CDR3 bases are TGCAGCGTTGGAGGAGCACCCTACGAGCAGTACTTC. Translating gives CSVGGAPYEQYF.

The chain combines TRBV14 with TRBJ2-3, with a weak D call TRBD2 (6 bases). The germline V gene encodes CDR1 SGHDN and CDR2 FVKESK. The CDR3 has 17 residues. The V end lost 0 bases, the J end lost 0 bases, and 13 bases lay between the germline ends. CDR3 region: CASSQDVRDWSTDTQYF. The DNA of the CDR3 is TGTGCCAGCAGCCAAGATGTGAGGGACTGGAGCACAGATACGCAGTATTTT.

CDR3: CATRDRYSNQPQHF. CDR3 in DNA: TGTGCCACCAGGGACAGGTATAGCAATCAGCCCCAGCATTTT. This chain joins TRBV28 and TRBJ1-5; 8 nucleotides agree with TRBD1. Unmatched junction bases numbered 5, after V lost 10 bases and J lost 0 bases. This CDR3 comprises 14 residues. CDR1 is MDHEN and CDR2 is SYDVKM in the germline V gene.

V gene TRBV30 combines with J gene TRBJ2-1; maybe TRBD2 (5 bases). CDR3 length: 14 amino acids. CDR1 is GTSNPN, CDR2 SVGIG, per germline (reference sequence). V was clipped by 3 bases and J by 7 bases, with 16 bases between them. The CDR3, as DNA: TGTGCCTGGAGACAGCGGACCTCCGGGAATGAGCAGTTCTTC. Protein sequence: CAWRQRTSGNEQFF.

This chain joins TRBV30 and TRBJ1-2; D call uncertain. This CDR3 region has 15 residues. The V gene's germline CDR1 is GTSNPN and CDR2 SVGIG (reference sequence). With 0 bases removed from V and 4 bases from J, the gap between germline ends came to 15 bases. CDR3 bases: TGTGCCTGGAGTGTCCGTTTAGGGCTTAGCTATGGCTACACCTTC. It translates to CAWSVRLGLSYGYTF.

The chain has TRBV28 and TRBJ1-3, with D perhaps matching TRBD1 (5 bases). This CDR3 contains 14 residues. Trimming pared 5 bases from V and 0 bases from J, leaving 8 bases between. Germline CDR1 reads MDHEN; CDR2 reads SYDVKM. The CDR3 nucleotides read TGTGCCAGCAGTCACAGGAGCTCTGGAAACACCATATATTTT. Encoded protein: CASSHRSSGNTIYF.

The chain is built from TRBV19 and TRBJ1-2; perhaps TRBD1 as D (6 bases). Germline V gene sequence: CDR1 LNHDA, CDR2 SQIVND (reference sequence). This CDR3 comprises 14 residues. V lost 5 bases to trimming and J lost 0 bases, with 10 bases between them. Written as DNA, the CDR3 is TGTGCCAGTAGTCCCCGGACAGCTAACTATGGCTACACCTTC. It translates to CASSPRTANYGYTF.

This clone has only a few counts. The chain employs TRBV19 and TRBJ1-1; D perhaps matches TRBD1 (6 bases). The CDR3 loop spans 13 amino acids. V was trimmed by 6 bases and J by 3 bases, leaving 11 bases between them. In germline, CDR1 is LNHDA, CDR2 SQIVND (reference sequence). Here the CDR3 DNA reads TGTGCCAGTAGGAGTGGGGGCGACACTGAAGCTTTCTTT. Its protein product is CASRSGGDTEAFF.

J is TRBJ2-3 and V is TRBV13, with TRBD1 identical over 7 bases. The CDR3 is 16 amino acids. The V segment lost 0 bases and the J segment 6 bases; nucleotides outside the gene matches: 9. Germline assignment: CDR1 PRHDT and CDR2 FYEKMQ (reference sequence). The CDR3 region is CASSLGEGAPRDTQYF. CDR3 DNA: TGTGCCAGCAGCTTAGGCGAGGGGGCGCCCCGGGATACGCAGTATTTT. Based on the CDR3 plus reference TRBV13 and TRBJ2-3, the full variable domain is AAGVIQSPRHLIKEKRETATLKCYPIPRHDTVYWYQQGPGQDPQFLISFYEKMQSDKGSIPDRFSAQQFSDYHSELNMSSLELGDSALYFCASSLGEGAPRDTQYFGPGTRLTVL.

As DNA, the CDR3 is TGTGCCAGCAGTCCCAGGGGACAAGGCAATCAGCCCCAGCATTTT. Encoded protein: CASSPRGQGNQPQHF. This chain uses TRBV28 with TRBJ1-5, with D possibly matching TRBD1 (6 bases). Germline-derived CDR1 and CDR2 are MDHEN and SYDVKM. Trimming cost V 5 bases and J 2 bases, with 13 bases left between them. This CDR3 region has 15 residues.

J is TRBJ1-2 and V is TRBV2; 8 nucleotides align to TRBD1. CDR1 and CDR2 (germline): SNHLY, FYNNEI. V dropped 3 bases and J dropped 4; count of bases not matched to a gene: 7. The CDR3 extends over 15 amino acids. This CDR3 reads CASSDRQGSTYGYTF. The CDR3 coding sequence is TGTGCCAGCAGTGACCGACAGGGGAGTACCTATGGCTACACCTTC.

This sequence joins TRBV7-2 and TRBJ2-2; no reliable D call. The CDR3 is made up of 12 amino acids. The ends were cut back, 5 bases at V and 7 bases at J, with 8 bases in the middle. The V gene's germline CDR1 is SGHTA and CDR2 FQGNSA. CDR3 in amino acids: CASSRVGGELFF. The CDR3 DNA follows: TGTGCCAGCAGCAGGGTTGGCGGGGAGCTGTTTTTT.

The chain combines TRBV29-1 with TRBJ2-1; D is perhaps TRBD2 (6 bases). Trimming shortened V by 4 bases and J by 5 bases, and 15 bases separated the two germline ends. CDR1 is SQVTM and CDR2 is ANQGSEA in the germline V gene. The CDR3 length is 14 residues. The CDR3 loop reads CSVVRRARNNEQFF. The CDR3 coding sequence is TGCAGCGTTGTACGGAGGGCGAGAAACAATGAGCAGTTCTTC.